These 19 T cell receptor beta chains share one sample of origin, sequenced in a study of blood T cell repertoires in COVID-19. Method: immunoSEQ multiplex PCR; TCRdb's copy keeps in-frame clones and lacks some. The table records a few hundred thousand clones, more than 70% of them present only once. The sequenced material came from peripheral blood. The receptor set was obtained from a woman in her thirties with COVID-19, enrolled during active disease.

This chain uses TRBV6-6 with TRBJ1-1; a weak D match, TRBD1 (5 bases). CDR3 length equals 15 residues. Germline assignment: CDR1 MNHNY and CDR2 SVGAGI (reference sequence). Trimming left V 2 bases short and J 1 base short, with 11 bases between. Here the CDR3 DNA reads TGTGCCAGCAGTTACCCTCCCCAGGGGAACACTGAAGCTTTCTTT. Protein product: CASSYPPQGNTEAFF.

The chain recombines TRBV4-2 with TRBJ1-2; unclear D gene. Trimming stripped 1 base from V and 4 bases from J, with 7 bases between. This CDR3 has 13 residues. Germline V CDR1 and CDR2: LGHNA, YNFKEQ. CDR3 nucleotides: TGTGCCAGCAGCCAAGGGGCGGGCTATGGCTACACCTTC. Translation gives CASSQGAGYGYTF.

This chain joins TRBV11-2 and TRBJ1-1; D uncertain. The CDR3 has 14 amino acids. The V end lost 5 bases, the J end lost 3 bases, and 13 bases lay between the germline ends. Germline V gene lookup returns CDR1 SGHAT and CDR2 FQNNGV. The CDR3 bases are TGTGCCAGCAGCAGACGAACCGGGGACACTGAAGCTTTCTTT. Translation: CASSRRTGDTEAFF.

The V and J genes are TRBV6-2 or TRBV6-3 and TRBJ2-3; a weak D match, TRBD1 (5 bases). V was shortened by 3 bases and J by 6 bases, with 13 bases between the two germline ends. The CDR3 covers 14 residues. Germline V gene data show CDR1 as MNHEY and CDR2 as SVGEGT. The CDR3 DNA follows: TGTGCCAGCAGTTATCTAGGGGCAAGGGATACGCAGTATTTT. Amino acids: CASSYLGARDTQYF.

The chain couples TRBV19 to TRBJ1-5, with 9 positions matching TRBD1. Germline V CDR1 and CDR2: LNHDA, SQIVND (reference sequence). The V segment lost 3 bases and the J segment 7 bases; nucleotides outside the gene matches: 7. The CDR3 runs 15 residues. The CDR3 bases are TGTGCCAGTAGTATGCAGGACAGGGGTGGACAGCCCCAGCATTTT. This gives the protein CASSMQDRGGQPQHF. The variable domain in full, with the rest retrieved from reference TRBV19 and TRBJ1-5, is DGGITQSPKYLFRKEGQNVTLSCEQNLNHDAMYWYRQDPGQGLRLIYYSQIVNDFQKGDIAEGYSVSREKKESFPLTVTSAQKNPTAFYLCASSMQDRGGQPQHFGDGTRLSIL.

The chain links TRBV11-2 to TRBJ2-7; 8 bases are a match to TRBD2. This CDR3 has 14 amino acids. Germline V gene data show CDR1 as SGHAT and CDR2 as FQNNGV. After removal of 5 bases from V and 2 bases from J, the junction contained 5 bases not matched to a gene. Here the CDR3 reads CASSTAGVTYEQYF. In DNA, the CDR3 is TGTGCCAGCAGCACAGCGGGGGTTACCTACGAGCAGTACTTC. The full variable domain, completed using reference TRBV11-2 and TRBJ2-7, is EAGVAQSPRYKIIEKRQSVAFWCNPISGHATLYWYQQILGQGPKLLIQFQNNGVVDDSQLPKDRFSAERLKGVDSTLKIQPAKLEDSAVYLCASSTAGVTYEQYFGPGTRLTVT.

V gene TRBV5-1 combines with J gene TRBJ1-2; D is possibly TRBD1 (6 bases). CDR1 is SGHRS, CDR2 YFSETQ, per germline. V lost 1 base and J 1 base, leaving 17 bases between the germline ends. CDR3 length equals 17 residues. CDR3 sequence (DNA): TGCGCCAGCAGCTTGTTGGACAGTAGTCTTATTAACTATGGCTACACCTTC. It specifies CASSLLDSSLINYGYTF.

The chain joins TRBV4-3 to TRBJ1-2; 8 bases align to TRBD1. The CDR3 is 18 residues long. Looked up from germline, CDR1 is LGHNA and CDR2 is YSLEER. V lost 0 bases, J lost 2 bases, and 11 bases stayed unmatched. DNA for the CDR3: TGCGCCAGCAGCCAAGATCTCAACAGGGGGGAGAGAAACTATGGCTACACCTTC. This sequence encodes CASSQDLNRGERNYGYTF.

V usage is TRBV18 and J usage is TRBJ2-7, with 8 bases that match TRBD1. After removal of 3 bases from V and 5 bases from J, the junction contained 9 bases not matched to a gene. CDR3 length equals 15 residues. The germline V gene encodes CDR1 KGHSH and CDR2 LQKENI. In DNA form, the CDR3 reads TGTGCCAGCTCACCTGACAGACAGGGGTCCCACGAGCAGTACTTC. Translation gives CASSPDRQGSHEQYF.

The rearrangement uses TRBV4-2 and TRBJ2-1; D perhaps matches TRBD1 (5 bases). Germline V CDR1 and CDR2: LGHNA, YNFKEQ. The V end was cut by 6 bases, the J end by 5 bases, with 26 bases between. This CDR3 is built from 18 residues. The CDR3 DNA is TGTGCCAGCAGGCTAATCGATGGGGCTCAAAGCCTCCACAATGAGCAGTTCTTC. Amino acids: CASRLIDGAQSLHNEQFF.

V gene TRBV11-2 combines with J gene TRBJ1-5; 7 bases agree with TRBD1. V lost 5 bases, J lost 10 bases, and 8 bases stayed unmatched. The CDR3 totals 13 residues. Germline CDR1 and CDR2: SGHAT and FQNNGV. CDR3: CASSQTGMGPQHF. Here the CDR3 DNA reads TGTGCCAGCAGCCAGACAGGGATGGGACCCCAGCATTTT.

The chain links TRBV21-1 to TRBJ2-3; the table names TRBD2, a call not compared with the DNA. TRBV21-1 is described as a pseudogene. This CDR3 is 17 amino acids long. CDR3 bases: TGTGCCAGCAACTCTGGGGAGCGGGAGGGCCGAACAGATACGCAGTATTTT. Translation: CASNSGEREGRTDTQYF.

The genes are TRBV11-2 and TRBJ2-5, with TRBD2 identical over 13 bases. Losses at the gene ends were 5 bases for V and 5 bases for J; bases not matched to a gene: 11. The CDR3 loop spans 17 amino acids. Per germline, CDR1 SGHAT and CDR2 FQNNGV. The CDR3 region has the DNA TGTGCCAGCAGCCTCCGACTAGCGGGAGGCCTCCGTGAGACCCAGTACTTC. Amino acid sequence: CASSLRLAGGLRETQYF.

The CDR3 reads CASSLSGTGRGYTF. Written as DNA, the CDR3 is TGTGCCAGCAGTTTATCCGGGACAGGGAGAGGCTACACCTTC. This chain links TRBV27 with TRBJ1-2; 9 nucleotides align to TRBD1. Trimming took 0 bases from V and 8 from J; bases not matched to a gene: 4. The CDR3 loop spans 14 amino acids. Germline lookup yields CDR1 MNHEY and CDR2 SMNVEV (reference sequence).

The chain links TRBV27 to TRBJ1-6; TRBD1 matches 8 bases. Unmatched junction bases numbered 11, after V lost 7 bases and J lost 9 bases. In germline, CDR1 is MNHEY, CDR2 SMNVEV (reference sequence). This CDR3 region has 15 residues. The CDR3 DNA reads as TGTGCCAGCATGTCCAGATGGGACAGGAGTTCACCCCTCCACTTT. This gives the protein CASMSRWDRSSPLHF.

The chain employs TRBV28 and TRBJ1-2; 8 positions match TRBD1. CDR3 length: 14 residues. Looked up from germline, CDR1 is MDHEN and CDR2 is SYDVKM. Germline trimming cut 6 bases from V and 4 bases from J; bases unmatched to any gene: 7. Written as DNA, the CDR3 is TGTGCCAGCAGACTGCAGGGGGCCCCCTATGGCTACACCTTC. Amino acid sequence: CASRLQGAPYGYTF.

The chain combines TRBV7-2 with TRBJ2-3, with a weak D call TRBD2 (6 bases). CDR3 length: 13 amino acids. Between the trimmed V and J ends, which lost 6 bases and 10 bases, there was a span of 17 bases. Germline CDR1 and CDR2: SGHTA and FQGNSA. The CDR3 here is CASRSGPAGSQYF. DNA of the CDR3: TGTGCCAGCAGGTCCGGACCCGCGGGATCGCAGTATTTT. The whole variable domain, filled in from reference TRBV7-2 and TRBJ2-3, reads GAGVSQSPSNKVTEKGKDVELRCDPISGHTALYWYRQSLGQGLEFLIYFQGNSAPDKSGLPSDRFSAERTGGSVSTLTIQRTQQEDSAVYLCASRSGPAGSQYFGPGTRLTVL.

The V and J genes are TRBV7-2 and TRBJ2-5; D is perhaps TRBD2 (6 bases). This CDR3 has 15 amino acids. Germline CDR1 is SGHTA and CDR2 is FQGNSA. With 7 bases removed from V and 4 bases from J, the gap between germline ends came to 19 bases. The DNA for the CDR3 is TGTGCCAGCACCACGTCACGACTAGTTGGAGAGACCCAGTACTTC. It encodes CASTTSRLVGETQYF.

The genes are TRBV11-2 and TRBJ2-5; TRBD1 is a possible D gene (6 bases). Between the trimmed V and J ends, which lost 1 base and 1 base, there was a span of 16 bases. Germline CDR1 is SGHAT and CDR2 is FQNNGV. The CDR3 extends over 17 amino acids. In DNA, the CDR3 is TGTGCCAGCAGCTTAGTTGGACAGCCTTACCTCCAAGAGACCCAGTACTTC. Protein: CASSLVGQPYLQETQYF. Combining the CDR3 with reference TRBV11-2 and TRBJ2-5 gives the whole variable domain EAGVAQSPRYKIIEKRQSVAFWCNPISGHATLYWYQQILGQGPKLLIQFQNNGVVDDSQLPKDRFSAERLKGVDSTLKIQPAKLEDSAVYLCASSLVGQPYLQETQYFGPGTRLLVL.